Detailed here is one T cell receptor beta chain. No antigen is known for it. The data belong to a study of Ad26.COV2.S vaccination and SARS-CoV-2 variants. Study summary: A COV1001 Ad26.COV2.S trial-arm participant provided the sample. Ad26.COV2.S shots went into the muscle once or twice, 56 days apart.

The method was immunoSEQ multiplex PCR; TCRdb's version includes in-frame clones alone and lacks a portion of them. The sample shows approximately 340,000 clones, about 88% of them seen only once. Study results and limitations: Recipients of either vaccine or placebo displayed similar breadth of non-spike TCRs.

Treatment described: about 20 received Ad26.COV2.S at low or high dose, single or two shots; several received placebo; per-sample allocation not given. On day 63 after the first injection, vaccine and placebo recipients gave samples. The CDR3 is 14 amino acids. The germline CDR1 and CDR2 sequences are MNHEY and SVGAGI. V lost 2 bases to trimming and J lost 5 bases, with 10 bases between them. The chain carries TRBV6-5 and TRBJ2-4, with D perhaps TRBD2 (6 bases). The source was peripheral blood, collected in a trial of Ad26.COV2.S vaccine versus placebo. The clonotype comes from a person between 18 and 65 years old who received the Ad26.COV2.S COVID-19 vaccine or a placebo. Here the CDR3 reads CASSYGGAQNIQYF. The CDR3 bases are TGTGCCAGCAGTTACGGAGGGGCGCAAAACATTCAGTACTTC.